The sample holds a few counts of the clone carrying this T cell receptor (beta chain). Alongside a J-beta primer mix, a sample-barcoded 5' primer served in a second PCR lasting about 6 to 11 cycles. A template-switch adaptor with 12 random nucleotides tagged each cDNA molecule. TCRdb ran MiXCR on the 5' RACE reads and lists one entry per CDR3 protein. This sample has 1.4 million or so distinct CDR3 sequences; roughly 43% occur once, and the top ten carry 4%. This specimen belongs to a study of blood T cells in healthy people across ages. V shed 5 bases, J shed 4 bases, and the junction held 6 bases outside the gene matches. This CDR3 is 14 amino acids long. Germline lookup yields CDR1 LGHDT and CDR2 YNNKEL (reference sequence).

Material for sequencing was blood. This receptor was taken from a woman between 18 and 29 years old in good health. This rearrangement joins TRBV3-1 to TRBJ2-3; 7 nucleotides match TRBD2. CDR3 residues: CASSSGLVPDTQYF. CDR3 DNA sequence: TGTGCCAGCAGCTCTGGACTAGTCCCAGATACGCAGTATTTT.